This T cell receptor beta chain comes out of a study of blood T cell repertoires in COVID-19. Turning to the study itself: PBMCs, B-cell-depleted T cells, or T cells were the source of the cDNA or gDNA that made up the material.

Per the original methods: Estimation of nucleated cell counts relied on the amplification of reference gene primers. Method: immunoSEQ multiplex PCR; TCRdb's copy keeps in-frame clones and lacks some. D and trimming come from the DNA, and the V and J calls and clone size come from that table. Among roughly 37,000 clones listed, around four fifths were seen once. This TCR was sampled from a human donor in a cohort sampled during active COVID-19. Sequencing input: peripheral blood.

The CDR3 nucleotides are TGTGCCAGCAGCGCAGGGGGATGGGGCTACACCTTC. Its translation is CASSAGGWGYTF. V usage is TRBV12-3 or TRBV12-4 and J usage is TRBJ1-2; 7 positions match TRBD1. The CDR3 length is 12 residues. V shed 6 bases and J 8 bases; nucleotides not matched to a gene: 6.